This passage covers 3 T cell receptor beta chains from one sample sequenced in a study of cytomegalovirus exposure and HLA in healthy donors. Primers for the PCR totalled 60 Vbeta and 13 Jbeta. Clones were read by immunoSEQ multiplex PCR, and TCRdb kept only the in-frame ones, dropping some. The sample has approximately 76,000 clones, roughly 85% seen once. Sequenced input: PBMCs. All receptors derive from a man aged 30-40 years in good health and CMV-seronegative.

The rearrangement links TRBV6-4 to TRBJ1-2; possible D gene TRBD1, 6 bases. V lost 4 bases to trimming and J lost 2 bases, with 11 bases between them. The CDR3 contains 14 residues. Per the germline V gene, CDR1 is MRHNA and CDR2 is SNTAGT. In nucleotides, the CDR3 is TGTGCCAGCAGTGCTACGGGACACAACTATGGCTACACCTTC. Amino acids: CASSATGHNYGYTF.

The V gene is TRBV5-1, the J gene TRBJ2-2; 9 nucleotides agree with TRBD2. In germline, CDR1 is SGHRS, CDR2 YFSETQ. Losses at the gene ends were 5 bases for V and 0 bases for J; bases not matched to a gene: 8. This CDR3 has 17 amino acids. The CDR3 bases are TGCGCCAGCAGGTTTGGTGCGGGAGGGCCGAACACCGGGGAGCTGTTTTTT. Amino acids: CASRFGAGGPNTGELFF.

The chain uses TRBV28 and TRBJ2-5, with a weak D call TRBD1 (7 bases). The ends were cut back, 3 bases at V and 4 bases at J, with 12 bases in the middle. Germline lookup yields CDR1 MDHEN and CDR2 SYDVKM. This CDR3 contains 14 residues. For the CDR3, the DNA is TGTGCCAGCAGTTTCAGGGGGGTTATAGAGACCCAGTACTTC. It yields the protein CASSFRGVIETQYF.